Presented here are 23 T cell receptor beta chains from one specimen sequenced in a study of CD8 T cells in Susac syndrome. Reverse transcription of about 0.5 to 1 ug RNA used random hexamers. MiXCR, applied by TCRdb to the immunoSEQ multiplex PCR reads, yields one record per CDR3 protein. The sample yields around 80,000 distinct CDR3 sequences, around 94% seen once. The sample comprised CD8+ T cells from PBMCs. Receptor source: a human donor in good health.

The rearrangement links TRBV7-9 to TRBJ1-5; D gene uncertain. The length of the CDR3 is 14 residues. The germline V and J ends were trimmed by 1 base and 5 bases, with 9 bases remaining between them. CDR1 is SEHNR and CDR2 is FQNEAQ in the germline V gene (reference sequence). In nucleotides, the CDR3 is TGTGCCAGCAGCTTAGGGCCCTCCTATCAGCCCCAGCATTTT. This sequence encodes CASSLGPSYQPQHF. Variable domain in full (rest from reference TRBV7-9 and TRBJ1-5): DTGVSQNPRHKITKRGQNVTFRCDPISEHNRLYWYRQTLGQGPEFLTYFQNEAQLEKSRLLSDRFSAERPKGSFSTLEIQRTEQGDSAMYLCASSLGPSYQPQHFGDGTRLSIL.

This clonotype was detected once. V gene TRBV29-1 combines with J gene TRBJ2-2; D not resolved. V shed 7 bases and J shed 2 bases, with 8 bases lying between them. This CDR3 has 12 residues. Germline CDR1 SQVTM, CDR2 ANQGSEA. CDR3 nucleotides: TGCAGCGGAAGAGCCAACACCGGGGAGCTGTTTTTT. It is translated as CSGRANTGELFF.

The genes are TRBV29-1 and TRBJ2-3; either TRBD1 or TRBD2 may fit D (5 bases each). The CDR3 sequence is 15 residues long. The ends were cut back, 3 bases at V and 1 base at J, with 14 bases in the middle. Germline V gene data show CDR1 as SQVTM and CDR2 as ANQGSEA. CDR3 sequence reads: CSVDPGTQGTDTQYF. For the CDR3, the DNA is TGCAGCGTTGACCCAGGGACCCAAGGCACAGATACGCAGTATTTT.

This clonotype came up a few times. This chain uses TRBV7-9 with TRBJ1-5, with D maybe TRBD1 (6 bases). This CDR3 comprises 14 residues. V lost 1 base, J lost 7 bases, and 11 bases lay in between. The germline gives CDR1 SEHNR, CDR2 FQNEAQ (reference sequence). In nucleotides, the CDR3 is TGTGCCAGCAGCTTAGGGGGGGGCGGCCAGCCCCAGCATTTT. Its translation is CASSLGGGGQPQHF.

The chain is built from TRBV7-6 and TRBJ2-1, with 9 bases matching TRBD1. The CDR3 extends over 16 amino acids. Germline V gene lookup returns CDR1 SGHVS and CDR2 FNYEAQ. After removal of 5 bases from V and 0 bases from J, the junction contained 5 bases not matched to a gene. CDR3 nucleotides: TGTGCCAGCAGCCCTGGACAGGGGAGCTCCTACAATGAGCAGTTCTTC. Translation gives CASSPGQGSSYNEQFF.

This sequence joins TRBV12-5 and TRBJ2-3; D is undetermined. The V end lost 5 bases, the J end lost 4 bases, and 13 bases lay between the germline ends. This CDR3 region has 14 residues. Looked up from germline, CDR1 is LGHNT and CDR2 is FRNRAP. The CDR3 loop is CASGPSRWSDTQYF. As DNA, the CDR3 is TGTGCTAGTGGTCCCTCCCGGTGGTCAGATACGCAGTATTTT.

The rearrangement uses TRBV20-1 and TRBJ1-2; 10 nucleotides line up with TRBD1. From germline, CDR1 is DFQATT and CDR2 SNEGSKA (reference sequence). The CDR3 contains 15 residues. With V trimmed by 4 bases and J by 4 bases, 9 bases remained unmatched. This CDR3 reads CSANRDRGIGYGYTF. The CDR3 nucleotides read TGCAGTGCTAACCGGGACAGGGGAATTGGCTATGGCTACACCTTC.

The gene calls are TRBV29-1 and TRBJ1-5; D remains unclear. The germline V and J ends were trimmed by 6 bases and 1 base, with 10 bases remaining between them. The CDR3 totals 13 residues. The germline V gene has CDR1 SQVTM and CDR2 ANQGSEA. In DNA, the CDR3 is TGCAGCGTGCAGCCCGAGAGCAATCAGCCCCAGCATTTT. Translating gives CSVQPESNQPQHF.

The V call is TRBV12-3 or TRBV12-4, the J call TRBJ2-7; 10 positions match TRBD1. CDR3 size: 16 residues. Trimming took 3 bases from V and 3 from J; bases not matched to a gene: 8. The DNA for the CDR3 is TGTGCCAGCAGTTTTTGGGACAGGGGCCGGTGCTACGAGCAGTACGTC. Protein product: CASSFWDRGRCYEQYV.

The chain employs TRBV29-1 and TRBJ1-1; no firm D call. Germline CDR1 is SQVTM and CDR2 is ANQGSEA. This CDR3 comprises 15 residues. The ends were cut back, 4 bases at V and 0 bases at J, with 15 bases in the middle. CDR3 protein: CSVGAPSDLNTEAFF. The CDR3 region has the DNA TGCAGCGTTGGTGCCCCGTCGGATCTGAACACTGAAGCTTTCTTT.

The chain is built from TRBV7-9 and TRBJ2-7, with 10 nucleotides matching TRBD1. V lost 4 bases and J lost 2; bases outside the gene matches: 5. The length of the CDR3 is 15 residues. The germline V gene encodes CDR1 SEHNR and CDR2 FQNEAQ (reference sequence). CDR3 sequence reads: CASSSGQGDPYEQYV. CDR3 DNA: TGTGCCAGCAGCTCTGGACAGGGGGATCCCTACGAGCAGTACGTC.

The genes are TRBV9 and TRBJ2-1; tentatively, D is TRBD2 (6 bases). The CDR3 has 11 amino acids. Trimming took 7 bases from V and 8 from J, leaving 10 bases between them. The germline V gene encodes CDR1 SGDLS and CDR2 YYNGEE. In DNA, the CDR3 is TGTGCCAGCTCCCAGCGGGATGAGCAGTTCTTC. Translating it yields CASSQRDEQFF.

The chain links TRBV20-1 to TRBJ2-3, with unresolved D. Trimming took 1 base from V and 5 from J, leaving 16 bases between them. This CDR3 comprises 15 residues. Looked up from germline, CDR1 is DFQATT and CDR2 is SNEGSKA (reference sequence). CDR3 bases: TGCAGTGCTAGAGCCCATGGCAGGCTGATAGATACGCAGTATTTT. It yields the protein CSARAHGRLIDTQYF.

The chain uses TRBV4-1 and TRBJ2-1; D call uncertain. This CDR3 contains 12 residues. The V and J ends lost 1 base and 9 bases respectively, with 7 bases between them. Per the germline V gene, CDR1 is MGHRA and CDR2 is YSYEKL. The CDR3 region is CASSQVDGEQFF. For the CDR3, the DNA is TGCGCCAGCAGCCAAGTGGACGGTGAGCAGTTCTTC.

CDR3 in DNA: TGTGCCAGCAGTGACGGGACAGCGAGTAGCAATCAGCCCCAGCATTTT. Translation gives CASSDGTASSNQPQHF. V gene TRBV6-6 combines with J gene TRBJ1-5, with 7 positions matching TRBD1. The CDR3 is 16 amino acids. Losses at the gene ends were 5 bases for V and 0 bases for J; bases not matched to a gene: 7. In germline, CDR1 is MNHNY, CDR2 SVGAGI (reference sequence).

The gene calls are TRBV10-3 and TRBJ2-1; D gene unclear. Trimming took off 3 bases at V and 4 bases at J, with 10 bases between the two ends. The germline gives CDR1 ENHRY, CDR2 SYGVKD. The CDR3 totals 14 residues. CDR3 region: CAISEQTPYNEQFF. In nucleotides, the CDR3 is TGTGCCATCAGTGAACAGACTCCTTACAATGAGCAGTTCTTC.

V gene TRBV16 combines with J gene TRBJ2-1; 8 bases are shared with TRBD2. The trim removed 0 bases at V and 4 bases at J, leaving 5 bases unmatched. This CDR3 contains 16 residues. The V gene's germline CDR1 is KGHSY and CDR2 FQNENV. DNA of the CDR3: TGTGCCAGCAGCCAATCCCGGGCGGGAGGTTACAATGAGCAGTTCTTC. Amino acid sequence: CASSQSRAGGYNEQFF.

There are a few counts of this clonotype. The V call is TRBV9, the J call TRBJ2-3; no reliable D call. The CDR3 has 15 amino acids. With 7 bases removed from V and 0 bases from J, the gap between germline ends came to 15 bases. CDR1 is SGDLS, CDR2 YYNGEE, per germline. CDR3 nucleotides: TGTGCCAGCGGGGAAGCACCCACTAGCACAGATACGCAGTATTTT. It translates to CASGEAPTSTDTQYF.

V gene TRBV20-1 combines with J gene TRBJ1-3, with 9 nucleotides matching TRBD1. Trimming removed 1 base from V and 0 bases from J; junction bases left unmatched: 7. Germline CDR1 reads DFQATT; CDR2 reads SNEGSKA (reference sequence). The CDR3 length is 17 residues. The CDR3 DNA reads as TGCAGTGCTAGAGTTCCGAGACAGGGGGTCTCTGGAAACACCATATATTTT. It encodes CSARVPRQGVSGNTIYF.

The chain links TRBV18 to TRBJ2-1, with D perhaps given as TRBD1 or TRBD2 (5 bases each). This CDR3 is 15 amino acids long. V shed 6 bases and J shed 0 bases, with 12 bases lying between them. The germline CDR1 and CDR2 sequences are KGHSH and LQKENI. The CDR3 DNA sequence: TGTGCCAGCTCGCCTGGGACCCACTCCTACAATGAGCAGTTCTTC. Translated, it gives CASSPGTHSYNEQFF.

The gene calls are TRBV4-3 and TRBJ2-3, with D possibly being TRBD2 (6 bases). The germline gives CDR1 LGHNA, CDR2 YSLEER. Trimming stripped 2 bases from V and 1 base from J, with 13 bases between. This CDR3 spans 16 amino acids. The CDR3 here is CASSQFAGSGTDTQYF. Here the CDR3 DNA reads TGCGCCAGCAGCCAATTTGCGGGGAGCGGCACAGATACGCAGTATTTT.

The rearrangement joins TRBV20-1 to TRBJ2-7, with 11 bases aligning to TRBD1. The trim removed 6 bases at V and 0 bases at J, leaving 22 bases unmatched. This CDR3 has 20 residues. The germline gives CDR1 DFQATT, CDR2 SNEGSKA (reference sequence). CDR3 nucleotide sequence: TGCAGTGCCTTCAATCAACCGGGACAGGGGGAGTTAGGACGCTCCTACGAGCAGTACTTC. Protein sequence: CSAFNQPGQGELGRSYEQYF.

The chain employs TRBV6-2 or TRBV6-3 and TRBJ1-1; D is perhaps TRBD1 (6 bases). The CDR3 is 15 amino acids. The germline V gene encodes CDR1 MNHEY and CDR2 SVGEGT. Between the trimmed V and J ends, which lost 5 bases and 4 bases, there was a span of 17 bases. CDR3 nucleotides: TGTGCCAGCAGTACCCGGACAAAGGGGGGCACTGAAGCTTTCTTT. This gives the protein CASSTRTKGGTEAFF.